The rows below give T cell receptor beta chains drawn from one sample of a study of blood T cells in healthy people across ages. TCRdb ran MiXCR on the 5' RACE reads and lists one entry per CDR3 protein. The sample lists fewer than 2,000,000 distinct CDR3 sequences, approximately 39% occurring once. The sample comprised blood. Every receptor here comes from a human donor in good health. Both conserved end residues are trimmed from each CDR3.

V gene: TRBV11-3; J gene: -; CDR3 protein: ASSLGAGGVYEQY
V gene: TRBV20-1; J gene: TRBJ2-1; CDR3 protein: SARYVGGVTGNEQF
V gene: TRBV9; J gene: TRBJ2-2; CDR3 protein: ASRGQGAFATGELF
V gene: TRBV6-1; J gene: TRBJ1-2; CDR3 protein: ASSEAIAGGFYGYT
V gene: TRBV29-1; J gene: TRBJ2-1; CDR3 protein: SVRIGDRNNEQF
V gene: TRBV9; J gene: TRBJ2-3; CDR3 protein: ASSDKRGGPPVDTQY
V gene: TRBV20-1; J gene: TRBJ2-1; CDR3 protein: SAPGLAENNEQF
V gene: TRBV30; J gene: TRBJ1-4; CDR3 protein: AWSPPGRWSNEKLF
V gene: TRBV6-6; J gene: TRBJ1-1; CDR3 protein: ASSYPGGGEAF
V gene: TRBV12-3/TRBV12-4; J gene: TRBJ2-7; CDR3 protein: ASSLGAYAEQY
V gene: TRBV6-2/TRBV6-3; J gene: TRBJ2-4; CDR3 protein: ASSDREAYKQY
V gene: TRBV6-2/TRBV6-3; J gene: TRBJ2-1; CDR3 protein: ASSYASRREQF
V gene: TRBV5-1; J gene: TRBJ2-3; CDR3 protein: ASSLELSPSTDTQY
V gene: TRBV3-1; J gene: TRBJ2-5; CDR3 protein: ASSHRTGRDKETQY
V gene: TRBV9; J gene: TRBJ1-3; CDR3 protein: ASSVRGSGNTIY
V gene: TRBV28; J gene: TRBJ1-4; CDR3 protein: ASSPPGQGRKKLF
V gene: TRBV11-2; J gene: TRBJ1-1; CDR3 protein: ASSLPETGVFGWNTEAF
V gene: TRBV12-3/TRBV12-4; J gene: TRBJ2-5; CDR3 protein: ASRTLQETQY
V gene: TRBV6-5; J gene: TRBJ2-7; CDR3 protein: ASSPGRNEQY
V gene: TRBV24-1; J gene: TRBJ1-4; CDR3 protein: ATSDPGQSEKLF
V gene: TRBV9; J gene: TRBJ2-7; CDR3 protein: ASSSQTASYEQY
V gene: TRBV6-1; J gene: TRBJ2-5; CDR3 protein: ASSEARGGYNEQY
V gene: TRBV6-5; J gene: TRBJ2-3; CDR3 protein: ASSRWGRGTQY
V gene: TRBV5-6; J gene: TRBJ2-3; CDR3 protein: ASTETGVETDTQY